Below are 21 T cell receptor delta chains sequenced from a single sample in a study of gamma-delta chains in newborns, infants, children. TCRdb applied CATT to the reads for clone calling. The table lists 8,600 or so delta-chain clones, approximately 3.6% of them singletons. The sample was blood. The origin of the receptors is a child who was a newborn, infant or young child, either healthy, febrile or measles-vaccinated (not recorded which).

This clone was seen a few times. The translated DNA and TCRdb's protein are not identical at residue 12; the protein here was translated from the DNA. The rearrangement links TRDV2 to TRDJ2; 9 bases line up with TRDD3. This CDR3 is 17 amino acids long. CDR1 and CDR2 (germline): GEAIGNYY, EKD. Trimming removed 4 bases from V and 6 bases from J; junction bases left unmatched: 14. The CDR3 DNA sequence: TGTGCCTGTGATATACTGGGGGACAAGAAAGGGGCAGCACAACTCTTCTTT. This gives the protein CACDILGDKKGAAQLFF.

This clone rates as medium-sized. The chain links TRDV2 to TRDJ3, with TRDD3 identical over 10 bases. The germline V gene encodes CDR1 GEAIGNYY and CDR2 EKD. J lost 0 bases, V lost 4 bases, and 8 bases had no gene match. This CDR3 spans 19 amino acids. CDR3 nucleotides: TGTGCCTGTGATCCCTTGGGGGATACACGCTCCTGGGACACCCGACAGATGTTTTTC. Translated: CACDPLGDTRSWDTRQMFF.

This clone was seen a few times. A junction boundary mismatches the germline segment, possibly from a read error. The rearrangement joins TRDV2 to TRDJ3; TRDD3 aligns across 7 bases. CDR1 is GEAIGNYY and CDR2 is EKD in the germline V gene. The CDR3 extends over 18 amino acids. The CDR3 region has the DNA TGTGCCTGTGACACGCTGGGGGTCAGCTCCTGGGACGCCCGACAGATGTTTTTC. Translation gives CACDTLGVSSWDARQMFF.

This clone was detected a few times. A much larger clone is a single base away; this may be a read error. The CDR3 spells CACDEVLGDKSSWDTRQMFF. CDR3 DNA sequence: TGTGCCTGTGACGAGGTACTGGGGGATAAAAGCTCCTGGGACACCCGACAGATGTTTTTC. The V and J genes are TRDV2 and TRDJ3, with TRDD3 identical over 11 bases. The CDR3 extends over 20 amino acids. V shed 3 bases, J shed 0 bases, and the junction held 9 bases outside the gene matches. Germline-derived CDR1 and CDR2 are GEAIGNYY and EKD.

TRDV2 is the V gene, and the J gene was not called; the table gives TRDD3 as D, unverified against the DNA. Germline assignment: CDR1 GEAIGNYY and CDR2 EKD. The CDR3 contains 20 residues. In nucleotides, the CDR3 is TGTGCCTGTGACACGGCGGAAACTGGGGGATCCTCCTGGGACACCCGACAGATGTTCTTC. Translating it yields CACDTAETGGSSWDTRQMFF.

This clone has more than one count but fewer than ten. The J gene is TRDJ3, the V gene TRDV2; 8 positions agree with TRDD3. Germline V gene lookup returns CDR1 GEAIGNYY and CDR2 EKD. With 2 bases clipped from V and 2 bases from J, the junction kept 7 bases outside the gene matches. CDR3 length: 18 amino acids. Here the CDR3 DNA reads TGTGCCTGTGACATACTGGGGGCAAGCACCTGGGACACCCGACAGATGTTTTTC. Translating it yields CACDILGASTWDTRQMFF.

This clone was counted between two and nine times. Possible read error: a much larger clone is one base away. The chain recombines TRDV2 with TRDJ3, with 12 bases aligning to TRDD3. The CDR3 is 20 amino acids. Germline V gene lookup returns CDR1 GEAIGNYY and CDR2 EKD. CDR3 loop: CACGTAGGYGSSWDTRQMFF. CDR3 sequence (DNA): TGTGCCTGTGGCACCGCTGGGGGATACGGAAGCTCCTGGGACACCCGACAGATGTTTTTC.

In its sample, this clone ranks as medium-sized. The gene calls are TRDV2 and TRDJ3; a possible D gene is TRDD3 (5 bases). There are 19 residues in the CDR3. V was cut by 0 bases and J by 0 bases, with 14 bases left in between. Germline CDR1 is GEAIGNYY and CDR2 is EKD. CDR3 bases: TGTGCCTGTGACACCGGATGGGGAGACAGCTCCTGGGACACCCGACAGATGTTTTTC. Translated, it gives CACDTGWGDSSWDTRQMFF.

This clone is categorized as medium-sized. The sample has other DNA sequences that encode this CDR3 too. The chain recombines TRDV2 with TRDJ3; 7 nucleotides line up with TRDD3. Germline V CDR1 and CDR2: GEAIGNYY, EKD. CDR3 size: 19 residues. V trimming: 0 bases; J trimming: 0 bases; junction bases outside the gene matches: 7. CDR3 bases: TGTGCCTGTGACACCGGGGGGATTCGGAGCTCCTGGGACACCCGACAGATGTTTTTC. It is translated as CACDTGGIRSSWDTRQMFF.

The CDR3 coding sequence is TGTGCCTGTGACACCGTAGTGGGGGATCCGAGCTCCTGGGACACCCGACAGATGTTTTTC. It specifies CACDTVVGDPSSWDTRQMFF. The chain links TRDV2 to TRDJ3; 8 nucleotides match TRDD3. The J gene is absent in TCRdb and was assigned here via DNA matching to germline. The trim removed 0 bases at V and 0 bases at J, leaving 9 bases unmatched. The CDR3 contains 20 residues. Germline values: CDR1 GEAIGNYY, CDR2 EKD.

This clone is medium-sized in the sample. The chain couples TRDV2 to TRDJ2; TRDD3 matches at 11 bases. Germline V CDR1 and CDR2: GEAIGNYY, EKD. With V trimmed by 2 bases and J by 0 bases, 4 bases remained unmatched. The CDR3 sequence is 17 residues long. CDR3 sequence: CACDKVLGDTLTAQLFF. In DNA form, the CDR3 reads TGTGCCTGTGACAAAGTACTGGGGGATACTTTGACAGCACAACTCTTCTTT.

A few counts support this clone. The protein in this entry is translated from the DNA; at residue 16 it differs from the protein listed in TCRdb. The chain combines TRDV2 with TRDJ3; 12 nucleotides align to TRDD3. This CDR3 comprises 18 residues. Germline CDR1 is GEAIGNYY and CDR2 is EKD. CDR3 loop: CACDLLGDTTWDTRQTFF. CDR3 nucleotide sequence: TGTGCCTGTGACCTACTGGGGGATACAACTTGGGACACCCGACAGACGTTTTTC.

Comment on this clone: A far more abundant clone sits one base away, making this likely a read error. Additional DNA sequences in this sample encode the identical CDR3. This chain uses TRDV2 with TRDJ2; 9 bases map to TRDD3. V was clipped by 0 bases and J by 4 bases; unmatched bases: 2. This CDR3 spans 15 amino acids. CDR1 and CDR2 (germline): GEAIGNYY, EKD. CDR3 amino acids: CACDTLGDSTAQLFF. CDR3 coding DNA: TGTGCCTGTGACACCCTGGGGGATTCGACAGCACAACTCTTCTTT.

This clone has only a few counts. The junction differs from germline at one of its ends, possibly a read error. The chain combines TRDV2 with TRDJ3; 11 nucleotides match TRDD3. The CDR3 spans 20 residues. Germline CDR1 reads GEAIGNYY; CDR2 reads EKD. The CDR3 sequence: CACGTVVLGDSSWDTRQMFF. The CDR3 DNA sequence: TGTGCCTGTGGCACCGTCGTACTGGGGGATAGCTCCTGGGACACCCGACAGATGTTTTTC.

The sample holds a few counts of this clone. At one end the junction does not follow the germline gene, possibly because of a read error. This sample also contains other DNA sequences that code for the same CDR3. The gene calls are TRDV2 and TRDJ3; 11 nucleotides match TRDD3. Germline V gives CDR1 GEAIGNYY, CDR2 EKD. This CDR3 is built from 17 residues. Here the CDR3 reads CACDLLGDKRDTRQMFF. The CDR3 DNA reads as TGTGCCTGTGACCTACTGGGGGATAAGCGGGACACTCGACAGATGTTTTTC.

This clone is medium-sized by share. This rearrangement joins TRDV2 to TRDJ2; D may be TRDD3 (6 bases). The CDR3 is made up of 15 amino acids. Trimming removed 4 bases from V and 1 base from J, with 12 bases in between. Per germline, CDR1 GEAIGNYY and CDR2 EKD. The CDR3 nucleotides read TGTGCCTGTGATCCCTTACTGGGTTTGACAGCACAACTCTTCTTT. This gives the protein CACDPLLGLTAQLFF.

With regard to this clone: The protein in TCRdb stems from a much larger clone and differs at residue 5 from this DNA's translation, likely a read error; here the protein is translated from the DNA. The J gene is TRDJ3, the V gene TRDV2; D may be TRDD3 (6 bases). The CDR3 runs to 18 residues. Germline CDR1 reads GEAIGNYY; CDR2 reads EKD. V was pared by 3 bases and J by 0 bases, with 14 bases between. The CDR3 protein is CACDGTGRSSWDTRQMFF. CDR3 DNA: TGTGCCTGTGACGGTACTGGGCGGAGCTCCTGGGACACCCGACAGATGTTTTTC.

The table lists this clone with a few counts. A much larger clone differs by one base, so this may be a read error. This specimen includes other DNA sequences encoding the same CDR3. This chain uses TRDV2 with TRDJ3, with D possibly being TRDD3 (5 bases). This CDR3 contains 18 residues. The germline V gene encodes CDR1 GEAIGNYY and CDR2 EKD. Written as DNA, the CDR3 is TGTGCCTGTGACACCTGGGGAGAAAGCTCCTGGGACACTCGACAGATGTTTTTC. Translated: CACDTWGESSWDTRQMFF.

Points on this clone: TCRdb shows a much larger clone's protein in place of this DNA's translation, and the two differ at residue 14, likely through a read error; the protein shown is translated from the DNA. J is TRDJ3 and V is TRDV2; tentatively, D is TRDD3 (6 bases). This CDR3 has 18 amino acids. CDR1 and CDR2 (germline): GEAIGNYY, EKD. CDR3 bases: TGTGCCTGTGACACCGCCTGGGGTTCCTCCTGGGACACCCAACAGATGTTTTTC. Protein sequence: CACDTAWGSSWDTQQMFF.

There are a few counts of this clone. CDR3 sequence reads: CACDTLGDTWDTRQMFF. DNA of the CDR3: TGTGCCTGTGACACCCTGGGGGATACCTGGGACACCCGACAGATGTTTTTC. The chain links TRDV2 to TRDJ3, with 10 bases lining up with TRDD3. Germline lookup yields CDR1 GEAIGNYY and CDR2 EKD. The CDR3 length is 17 residues. V gave up 0 bases and J gave up 2 bases; unmatched junction bases: 0.

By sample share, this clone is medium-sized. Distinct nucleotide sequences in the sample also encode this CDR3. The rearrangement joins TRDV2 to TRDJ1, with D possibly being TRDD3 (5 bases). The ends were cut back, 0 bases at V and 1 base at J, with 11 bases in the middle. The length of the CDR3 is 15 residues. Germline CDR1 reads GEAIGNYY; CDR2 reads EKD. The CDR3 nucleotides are TGTGCCTGTGACACCGTGGGATCCTTCACCGATAAACTCATCTTT. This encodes CACDTVGSFTDKLIF.